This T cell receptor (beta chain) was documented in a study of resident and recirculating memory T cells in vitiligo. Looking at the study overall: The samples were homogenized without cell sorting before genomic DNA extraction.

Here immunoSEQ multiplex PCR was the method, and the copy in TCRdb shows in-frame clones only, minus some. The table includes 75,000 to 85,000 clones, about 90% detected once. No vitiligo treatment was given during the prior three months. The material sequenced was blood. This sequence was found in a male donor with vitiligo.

In DNA form, the CDR3 reads TGTGCCAGCAGTTTTCAGAGCCGGGCGGGCAATGAGCAGTTCTTC. This encodes CASSFQSRAGNEQFF. The V call is TRBV27, the J call TRBJ2-1; D perhaps matches TRBD2 (5 bases). The V gene's germline CDR1 is MNHEY and CDR2 SMNVEV (reference sequence). V dropped 3 bases and J dropped 6 bases, with 15 bases sitting between them. CDR3 length: 15 amino acids.